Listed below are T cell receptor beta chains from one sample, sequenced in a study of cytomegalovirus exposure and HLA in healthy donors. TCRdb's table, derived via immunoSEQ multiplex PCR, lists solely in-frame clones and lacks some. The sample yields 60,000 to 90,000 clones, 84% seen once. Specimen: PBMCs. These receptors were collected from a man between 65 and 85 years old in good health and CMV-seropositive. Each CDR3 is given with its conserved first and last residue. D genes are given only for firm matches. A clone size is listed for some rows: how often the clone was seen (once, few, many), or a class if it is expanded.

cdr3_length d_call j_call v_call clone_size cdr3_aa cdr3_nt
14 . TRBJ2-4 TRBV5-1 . CASSLGGMENIQYF TGCGCCAGCAGCTTGGGAGGGATGGAAAACATTCAGTACTTC
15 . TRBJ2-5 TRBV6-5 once CASSRSQGPGETQYF TGTGCCAGCAGTAGATCACAGGGTCCAGGGGAGACCCAGTACTTC
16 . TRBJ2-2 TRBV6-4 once CASSDSSQGHTGELFF TGTGCCAGCAGTGACTCGAGTCAGGGTCACACCGGGGAGCTGTTTTTT
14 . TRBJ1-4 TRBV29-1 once CSVEDPGGTEKLFF TGCAGCGTTGAAGATCCGGGGGGGACTGAAAAACTGTTTTTT
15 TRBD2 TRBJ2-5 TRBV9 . CASSVGGSGQETQYF TGTGCCAGCAGCGTAGGAGGTAGCGGGCAAGAGACCCAGTACTTC
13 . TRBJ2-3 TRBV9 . CASSSGTTDTQYF TGTGCCAGCAGTAGCGGAACCACAGATACGCAGTATTTT
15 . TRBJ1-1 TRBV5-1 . CASSLGASTNTEAFF TGCGCCAGCAGCTTGGGGGCTTCAACGAACACTGAAGCTTTCTTT
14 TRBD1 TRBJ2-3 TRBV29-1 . CSADRALSTDTQYF TGCAGCGCTGACAGGGCCCTTAGCACAGATACGCAGTATTTT
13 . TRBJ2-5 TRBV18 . CASSPAYQETQYF TGTGCCAGCTCACCCGCGTACCAAGAGACCCAGTACTTC
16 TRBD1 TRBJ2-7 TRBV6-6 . CASSYTGRGQSYEQYF TGTGCCAGCAGTTACACCGGAAGGGGGCAGTCCTACGAGCAGTACTTC
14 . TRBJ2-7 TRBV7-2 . CASSPLGRAGGQYF TGTGCCAGCAGCCCCCTGGGCAGGGCCGGGGGGCAGTACTTC
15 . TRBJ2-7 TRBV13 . CASGSPGAGGNEQYF TGTGCCAGCGGATCGCCGGGCGCGGGCGGCAACGAGCAGTACTTC
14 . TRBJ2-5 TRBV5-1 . CASTPEVSGETQYF TGCGCCAGCACCCCGGAGGTTAGCGGAGAGACCCAGTACTTC
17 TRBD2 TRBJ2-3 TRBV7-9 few CASSLGVKRGNTDTQYF TGTGCCAGCAGCTTAGGTGTGAAGCGGGGGAACACAGATACGCAGTATTTT
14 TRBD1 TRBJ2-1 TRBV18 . CASSVDRDLNEQFF TGTGCCAGCTCAGTAGACAGGGACCTTAATGAGCAGTTCTTC
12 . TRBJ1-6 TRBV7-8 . CASTRTDSPLHF TGTGCCAGCACCCGGACAGATTCACCCCTCCACTTT
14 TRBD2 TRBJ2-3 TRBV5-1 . CASSLSGGAGTQYF TGCGCCAGCAGCCTGAGCGGGGGGGCCGGTACGCAGTATTTT
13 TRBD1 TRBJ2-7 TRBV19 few CASTGGSSYEQYF TGTGCCAGTACAGGGGGCTCCTCCTACGAGCAGTACTTC
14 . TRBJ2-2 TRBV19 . CASSGTMITGELFF TGTGCCAGTAGTGGGACAATGATAACCGGGGAGCTGTTTTTT
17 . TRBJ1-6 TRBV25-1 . CASSRGVSGAARSPLHF TGTGCCAGCAGCCGTGGGGTTTCTGGGGCCGCGCGTTCACCCCTCCACTTT
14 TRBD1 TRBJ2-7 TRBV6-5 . CASSYGTGNYEQYF TGTGCCAGCAGTTACGGGACAGGGAACTACGAGCAGTACTTC
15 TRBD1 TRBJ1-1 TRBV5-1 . CASSLDPGGASEAFF TGCGCCAGCAGCTTGGACCCAGGGGGCGCGTCTGAAGCTTTCTTT
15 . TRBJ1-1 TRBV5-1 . CASSSRQGTNTEAFF TGCGCCAGCAGCTCGCGTCAGGGGACGAACACTGAAGCTTTCTTT
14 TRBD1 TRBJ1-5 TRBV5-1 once CASSPGQSNQPQHF TGCGCCAGCAGCCCGGGACAGAGCAATCAGCCCCAGCATTTT
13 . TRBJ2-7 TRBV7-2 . CASSLGLGYEQYF TGTGCCAGCAGCTTGGGACTGGGCTACGAGCAGTACTTC
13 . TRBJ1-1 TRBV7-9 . CASSLIVNTEAFF TGTGCCAGCAGCCTCATAGTTAACACTGAAGCTTTCTTT
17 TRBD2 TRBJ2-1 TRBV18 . CASSGLAGAVPYNEQFF TGTGCCAGCTCCGGACTAGCGGGAGCAGTGCCCTACAATGAGCAGTTCTTC
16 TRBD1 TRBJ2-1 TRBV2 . CASSPGTGGVYNEQFF TGTGCCAGCAGTCCCGGGACAGGGGGCGTCTACAATGAGCAGTTCTTC
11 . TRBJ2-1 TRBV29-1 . CSVDSAWEQFF TGCAGCGTTGACAGCGCCTGGGAGCAGTTCTTC
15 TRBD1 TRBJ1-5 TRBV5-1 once CASSRTGRSNQPQHF TGCGCCAGCAGCAGGACAGGGAGGAGCAATCAGCCCCAGCATTTT
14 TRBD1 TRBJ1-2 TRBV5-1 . CASSLLTGDYGYTF TGCGCCAGCAGCTTACTCACAGGGGACTATGGCTACACCTTC
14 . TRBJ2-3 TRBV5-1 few CASSLVPGTDTQYF TGCGCCAGCAGCTTGGTTCCGGGGACAGATACGCAGTATTTT
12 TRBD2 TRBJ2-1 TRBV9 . CASSVAGGSQFF TGTGCCAGCAGCGTAGCGGGAGGTTCCCAGTTCTTC
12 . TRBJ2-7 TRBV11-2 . CASSKQGREVYF TGTGCCAGCAGCAAGCAGGGTAGAGAGGTGTACTTC
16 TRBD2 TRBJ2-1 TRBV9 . CASSLGTSGRYNEQFF TGTGCCAGCAGCCTCGGGACTAGCGGGAGATACAATGAGCAGTTCTTC
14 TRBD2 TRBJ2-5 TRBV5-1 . CASSLLAGQETQYF TGCGCCAGCAGCCTCTTAGCGGGGCAAGAGACCCAGTACTTC
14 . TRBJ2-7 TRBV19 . CASSMGAGTYEQYF TGTGCCAGTAGTATGGGGGCAGGGACCTACGAGCAGTACTTC
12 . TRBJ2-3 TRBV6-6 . CASSSQGDTQYF TGTGCCAGCAGTTCTCAGGGGGATACGCAGTATTTT
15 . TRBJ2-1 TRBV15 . CATSRDLGSIDEQFF TGTGCCACCAGCAGAGATCTCGGGAGTATCGATGAGCAGTTCTTC
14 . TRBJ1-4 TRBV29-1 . CSVGADRLVEKLFF TGCAGCGTTGGTGCGGACAGACTGGTGGAAAAACTGTTTTTT
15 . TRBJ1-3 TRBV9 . CASSVGGTSGNTIYF TGTGCCAGCAGCGTAGGGGGGACTTCTGGAAACACCATATATTTT
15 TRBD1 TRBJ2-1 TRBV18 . CASSPGQVGYNEQFF TGTGCCAGCTCACCCGGACAGGTGGGCTACAATGAGCAGTTCTTC
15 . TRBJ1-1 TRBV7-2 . CASRGGRGANTEAFF TGTGCCAGCAGGGGGGGGCGGGGCGCAAACACTGAAGCTTTCTTT
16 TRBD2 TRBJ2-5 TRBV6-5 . CASSYSLSGGQETQYF TGTGCCAGCAGTTACTCCTTGAGCGGGGGCCAAGAGACCCAGTACTTC
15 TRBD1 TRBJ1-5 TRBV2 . CASSPGQGGSRTQHF TGTGCCAGCAGTCCGGGACAGGGGGGATCCCGGACCCAGCATTTT
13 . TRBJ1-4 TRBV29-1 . CSVGTGFNEKLFF TGCAGCGTGGGTACAGGGTTCAATGAAAAACTGTTTTTT
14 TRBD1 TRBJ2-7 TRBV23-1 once CASSQPTDRDEQYF TGCGCCAGCAGTCAACCAACGGACAGGGACGAGCAGTACTTC
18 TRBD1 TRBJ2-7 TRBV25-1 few CASRKHLNRDRVASEQYF TGTGCCAGCAGAAAACACCTAAACCGGGACAGGGTTGCATCCGAGCAGTACTTC
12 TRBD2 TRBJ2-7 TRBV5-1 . CANPGGFYEQYF TGCGCCAATCCGGGGGGGTTCTACGAGCAGTACTTC
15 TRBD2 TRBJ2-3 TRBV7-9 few CASSDRAGGLYTQYF TGTGCCAGCAGCGACCGGGCGGGGGGCCTTTATACGCAGTATTTT
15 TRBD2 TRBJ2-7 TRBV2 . CASSESAGGPYEQYF TGTGCCAGCAGTGAAAGTGCGGGAGGGCCCTACGAGCAGTACTTC
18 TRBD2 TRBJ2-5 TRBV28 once CASSPGTSGRSYQETQYF TGTGCCAGCAGTCCTGGGACTAGCGGGAGGTCGTACCAAGAGACCCAGTACTTC
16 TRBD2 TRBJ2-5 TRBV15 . CATSRDGGGIRETQYF TGTGCCACCAGCAGAGATGGGGGGGGGATCCGGGAGACCCAGTACTTC
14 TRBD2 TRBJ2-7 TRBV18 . CASSPTGTSDEQYF TGTGCCAGCTCACCAACCGGGACTAGCGACGAGCAGTACTTC
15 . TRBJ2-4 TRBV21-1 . CASSKGGARGHIQYF TGTGCCAGCAGCAAAGGCGGGGCCAGGGGGCACATTCAGTACTTC
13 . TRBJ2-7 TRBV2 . CASSRRDAILLDF TGTGCCAGCAGTCGGAGGGACGCGATTCTTCTGGACTTC
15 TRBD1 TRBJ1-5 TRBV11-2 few CASSPTGGINQPQHF TGTGCCAGCAGCCCCACAGGGGGCATTAATCAGCCCCAGCATTTT
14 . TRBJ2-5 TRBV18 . CASSPEEYQETQYF TGTGCCAGCTCGCCAGAGGAGTACCAAGAGACCCAGTACTTC
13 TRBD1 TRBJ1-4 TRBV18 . CASSWTGNEKLFF TGTGCCAGCTCATGGACAGGAAATGAAAAACTGTTTTTT